Listed below are T cell receptor beta chains from one sample, sequenced in a study of blood T cell repertoires in COVID-19. Here immunoSEQ multiplex PCR was the method, and the copy in TCRdb shows in-frame clones only, minus some. Here the sample spans around 160,000 clones, approximately 78% being singletons. Sequenced material: peripheral blood. All receptors derive from a human donor in a cohort sampled during active COVID-19. Each CDR3 is given with its conserved first and last residue. Fields, in order: J gene, V gene, CDR3 length, clone size, D gene, CDR3 DNA, CDR3 protein. D genes are given only for firm matches. The size field is filled for only some rows; it gives once, few, many or a size class.

TRBJ1-5 | TRBV27 | 15 | few | TRBD1 | TGTGCCAGCAGGACAGGGTCTAGAGGCAATCAGCCCCAGCATTTT | CASRTGSRGNQPQHF
TRBJ1-1 | TRBV6-5 | 15 | NA | NA | TGTGCCAGCCAAGCTCCGAGGACAATGAACACTGAAGCTTTCTTT | CASQAPRTMNTEAFF
TRBJ2-5 | TRBV6-6 | 14 | few | NA | TGTGCCAGCAGTGACGGGACACATCAAGAGACCCAGTACTTC | CASSDGTHQETQYF
TRBJ1-6 | TRBV11-2 | 18 | once | NA | TGTGCCAGCAGCTTAGCGCGGGGAGGGAGCTCCTATAATTCACCCCTCCACTTT | CASSLARGGSSYNSPLHF
TRBJ2-7 | TRBV5-1 | 15 | NA | NA | TGCGCCAGCAGCTTGGAGACAACTAGCTCCTACGAGCAGTACTTC | CASSLETTSSYEQYF
TRBJ2-4 | TRBV5-6 | 18 | NA | TRBD2 | TGTGCCAGCAGCTTTCTTACTAGCGGGGCTCTAGCCAAAAACATTCAGTACTTC | CASSFLTSGALAKNIQYF
TRBJ1-1 | TRBV5-1 | 15 | NA | NA | TGCGCCAGCAGCCCGCGGGTGAAACCAGACACTGAAGCTTTCTTT | CASSPRVKPDTEAFF
TRBJ2-7 | TRBV2 | 14 | NA | TRBD1 | TGTGCCAGCACCTCCGACAGGGGCTCCTACGAGCAGTACTTC | CASTSDRGSYEQYF
TRBJ1-3 | TRBV27 | 14 | once | NA | TGTGCCAGCTCCGCGCGGGCAAGGGGAAACACCATATATTTT | CASSARARGNTIYF
TRBJ1-1 | TRBV2 | 14 | NA | TRBD1 | TGTGCCAGCAGTGGGGGACAGAAACTCCCTGAAGCTTTCTTT | CASSGGQKLPEAFF
TRBJ2-7 | TRBV27 | 14 | NA | NA | TGTGCCAGCAGTCCCAGGGCAACCCCCTACGAGCAGTACTTC | CASSPRATPYEQYF
TRBJ2-1 | TRBV28 | 14 | once | NA | TGTGCCAGCACAAAGACAGGTTGGGTCAATGAGCAGTTCTTC | CASTKTGWVNEQFF
TRBJ1-2 | TRBV29-1 | 13 | many | NA | TGCAGCGTGCCGTTAATTAGCCGGAATGGCTACACCTTC | CSVPLISRNGYTF
TRBJ2-1 | TRBV6-6 | 18 | NA | TRBD2 | TGTGCCAGCAGTCGAACCGCCCTAGCGGGAGTAGGGTACAATGAGCAGTTCTTC | CASSRTALAGVGYNEQFF
TRBJ2-7 | TRBV24-1 | 12 | NA | NA | TGTGCCATCCGGCGGGACTCCTACGAGCAGTACTTC | CAIRRDSYEQYF
TRBJ1-5 | TRBV7-2 | 15 | NA | TRBD1 | TGTGCCAGCAGCTTGGGACAGCTCGGCGGTCAGCCCCAGCATTTT | CASSLGQLGGQPQHF
TRBJ2-5 | TRBV7-7 | 14 | once | NA | TGTGCTAGCAGCCGGGGGGCGGCTCAAGAGACCCAGTACTTC | CASSRGAAQETQYF